This T cell receptor beta chain originates from a study of early stage breast cancer tumors. Study results and caveats: Tumors had about 2.6-fold higher T cell density than normal breast. Unsorted bulk genomic DNA sequencing lacked pairing and functional marker data.

Of note for this clone: Its specificity is not known.

CDR3 size: 17 residues. Germline-derived CDR1 and CDR2 are LGHNA and YSLEER. The ends lost 0 bases at V and 7 bases at J; junction bases unmatched: 11. Each sample had two DNA replicates, about 0.52 ug blood or about 1.5 ug tissue. The data were produced by immunoSEQ multiplex PCR, yet TCRdb's version contains in-frame clones alone and is incomplete. This table has tens of thousands of clones, around 70% appearing once. Material for sequencing was blood. The chain employs TRBV4-3 and TRBJ2-3; 9 nucleotides agree with TRBD2. The source of this sequence is a person between 50 and 60 years old with breast cancer. The CDR3 sequence is CASSQDGLGGRGNTQYF. Here the CDR3 DNA reads TGCGCCAGCAGCCAAGATGGATTGGGCGGGAGGGGAAATACGCAGTATTTT.